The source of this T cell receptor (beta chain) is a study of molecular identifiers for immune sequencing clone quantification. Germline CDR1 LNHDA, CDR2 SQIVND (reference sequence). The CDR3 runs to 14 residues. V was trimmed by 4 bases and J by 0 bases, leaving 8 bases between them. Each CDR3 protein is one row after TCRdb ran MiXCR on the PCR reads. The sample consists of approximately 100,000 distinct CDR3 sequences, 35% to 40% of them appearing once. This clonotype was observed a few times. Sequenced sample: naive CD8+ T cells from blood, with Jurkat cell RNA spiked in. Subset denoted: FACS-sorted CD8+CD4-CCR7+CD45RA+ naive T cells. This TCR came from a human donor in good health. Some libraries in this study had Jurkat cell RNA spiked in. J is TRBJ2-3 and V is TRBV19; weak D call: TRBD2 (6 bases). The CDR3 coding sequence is TGTGCCAGTAGTAAGGGACTGAGCACAGATACGCAGTATTTT. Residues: CASSKGLSTDTQYF.